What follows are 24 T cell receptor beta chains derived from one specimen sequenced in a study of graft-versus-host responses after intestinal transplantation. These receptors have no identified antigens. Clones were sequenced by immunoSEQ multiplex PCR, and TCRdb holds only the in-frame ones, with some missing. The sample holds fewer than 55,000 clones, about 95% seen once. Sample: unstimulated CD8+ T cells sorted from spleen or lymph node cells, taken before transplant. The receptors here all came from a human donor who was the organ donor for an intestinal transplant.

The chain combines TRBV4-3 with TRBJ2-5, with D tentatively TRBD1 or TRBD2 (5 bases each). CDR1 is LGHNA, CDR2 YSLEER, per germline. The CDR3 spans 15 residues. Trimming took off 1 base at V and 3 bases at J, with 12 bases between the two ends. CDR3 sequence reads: CASSQGGGSEETQYF. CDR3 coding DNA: TGCGCCAGCAGCCAAGGGGGCGGGTCTGAAGAGACCCAGTACTTC.

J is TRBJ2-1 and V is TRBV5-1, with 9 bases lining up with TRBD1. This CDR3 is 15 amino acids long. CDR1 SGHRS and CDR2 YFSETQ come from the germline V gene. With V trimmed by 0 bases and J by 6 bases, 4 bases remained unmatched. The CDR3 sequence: CASSLGQGVRNEQFF. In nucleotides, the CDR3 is TGCGCCAGCAGCTTGGGACAGGGGGTACGCAATGAGCAGTTCTTC.

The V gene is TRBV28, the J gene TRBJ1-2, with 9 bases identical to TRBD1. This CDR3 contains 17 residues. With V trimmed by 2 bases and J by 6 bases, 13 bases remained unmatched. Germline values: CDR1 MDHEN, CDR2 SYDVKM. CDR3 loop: CASSLILTGGVRDGYTF. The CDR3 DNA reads TGTGCCAGCAGTTTAATTCTAACAGGGGGCGTGAGGGATGGCTACACCTTC.

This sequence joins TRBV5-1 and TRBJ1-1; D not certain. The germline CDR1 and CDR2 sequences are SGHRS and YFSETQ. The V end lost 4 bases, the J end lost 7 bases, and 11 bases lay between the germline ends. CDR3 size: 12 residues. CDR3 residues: CASSLDGNEAFF. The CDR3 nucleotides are TGCGCCAGCAGCCTGGACGGAAATGAAGCTTTCTTT.

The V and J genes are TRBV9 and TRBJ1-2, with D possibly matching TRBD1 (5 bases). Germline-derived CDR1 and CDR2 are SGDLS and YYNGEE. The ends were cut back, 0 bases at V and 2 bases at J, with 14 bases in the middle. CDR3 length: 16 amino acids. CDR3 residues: CASSVGREGRNYGYTF. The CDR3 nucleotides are TGTGCCAGCAGCGTAGGCAGGGAGGGTAGGAACTATGGCTACACCTTC. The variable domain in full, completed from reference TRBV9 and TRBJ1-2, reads DSGVTQTPKHLITATGQRVTLRCSPRSGDLSVYWYQQSLDQGLQFLIQYYNGEERAKGNILERFSAQQFPDLHSELNLSSLELGDSALYFCASSVGREGRNYGYTFGSGTRLTVV.

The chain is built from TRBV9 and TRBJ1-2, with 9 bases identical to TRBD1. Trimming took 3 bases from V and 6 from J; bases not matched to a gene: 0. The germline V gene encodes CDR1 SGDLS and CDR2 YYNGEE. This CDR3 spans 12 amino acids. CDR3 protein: CASSGTGDGYTF. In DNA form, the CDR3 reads TGTGCCAGCAGCGGGACAGGGGATGGCTACACCTTC.

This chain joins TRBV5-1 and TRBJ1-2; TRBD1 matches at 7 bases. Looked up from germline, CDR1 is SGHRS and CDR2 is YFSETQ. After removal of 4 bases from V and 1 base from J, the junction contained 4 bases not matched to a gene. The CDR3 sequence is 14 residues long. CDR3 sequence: CASSVGTVNYGYTF. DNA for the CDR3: TGCGCCAGCAGCGTTGGGACAGTTAACTATGGCTACACCTTC.

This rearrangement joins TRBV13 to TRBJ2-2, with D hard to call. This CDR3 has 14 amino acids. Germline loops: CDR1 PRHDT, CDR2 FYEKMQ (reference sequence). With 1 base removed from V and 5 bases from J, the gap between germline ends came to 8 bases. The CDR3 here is CASSLDISTGELFF. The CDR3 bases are TGTGCCAGCAGCTTAGACATAAGTACCGGGGAGCTGTTTTTT.

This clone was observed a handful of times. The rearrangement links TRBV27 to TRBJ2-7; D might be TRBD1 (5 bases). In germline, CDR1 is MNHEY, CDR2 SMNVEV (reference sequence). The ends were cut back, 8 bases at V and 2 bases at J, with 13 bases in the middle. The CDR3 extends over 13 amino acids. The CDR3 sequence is CASGAGLPYEQYF. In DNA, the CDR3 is TGTGCCAGCGGGGCAGGGCTCCCCTACGAGCAGTACTTC.

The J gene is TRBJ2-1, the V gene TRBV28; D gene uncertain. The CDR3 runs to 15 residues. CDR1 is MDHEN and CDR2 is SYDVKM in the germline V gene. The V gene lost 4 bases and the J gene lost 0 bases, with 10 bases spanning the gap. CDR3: CASSSQELSYNEQFF. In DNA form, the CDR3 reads TGTGCCAGCAGTTCTCAGGAGCTCTCCTACAATGAGCAGTTCTTC.

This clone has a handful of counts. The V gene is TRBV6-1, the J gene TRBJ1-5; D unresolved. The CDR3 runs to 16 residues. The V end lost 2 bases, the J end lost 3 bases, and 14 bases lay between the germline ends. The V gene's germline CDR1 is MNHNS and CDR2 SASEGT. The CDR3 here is CASSEYSPVDNQPQHF. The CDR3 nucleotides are TGTGCCAGCAGTGAATACTCTCCGGTGGACAATCAGCCCCAGCATTTT.

The CDR3 bases are TGTGCCAGCAGTTTTGCCAGCACTAGCACAGATACGCAGTATTTT. Protein sequence: CASSFASTSTDTQYF. J is TRBJ2-3 and V is TRBV27; no firm D call. The CDR3 loop spans 15 amino acids. V was trimmed by 3 bases and J by 0 bases, leaving 10 bases between them. Germline assignment: CDR1 MNHEY and CDR2 SMNVEV (reference sequence).

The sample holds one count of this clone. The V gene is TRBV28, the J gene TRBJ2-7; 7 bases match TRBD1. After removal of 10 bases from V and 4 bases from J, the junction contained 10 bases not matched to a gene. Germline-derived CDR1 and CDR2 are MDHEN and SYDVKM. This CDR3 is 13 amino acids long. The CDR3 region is CATSGTVIYEQYF. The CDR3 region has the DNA TGTGCCACCTCCGGGACAGTGATTTACGAGCAGTACTTC.

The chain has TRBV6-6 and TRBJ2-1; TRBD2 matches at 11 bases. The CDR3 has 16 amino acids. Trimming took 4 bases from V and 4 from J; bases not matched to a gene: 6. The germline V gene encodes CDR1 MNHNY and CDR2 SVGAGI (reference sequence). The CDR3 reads CASSSSLAGAYNEQFF. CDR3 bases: TGTGCCAGCAGTTCTTCACTAGCGGGGGCTTACAATGAGCAGTTCTTC.

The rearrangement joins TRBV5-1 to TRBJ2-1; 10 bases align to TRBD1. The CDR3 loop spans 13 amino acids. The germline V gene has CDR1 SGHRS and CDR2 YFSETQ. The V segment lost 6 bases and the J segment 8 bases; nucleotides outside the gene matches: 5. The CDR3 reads CASMSTGGYEQFF. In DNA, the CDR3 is TGCGCCAGCATGTCGACAGGGGGCTATGAGCAGTTCTTC.

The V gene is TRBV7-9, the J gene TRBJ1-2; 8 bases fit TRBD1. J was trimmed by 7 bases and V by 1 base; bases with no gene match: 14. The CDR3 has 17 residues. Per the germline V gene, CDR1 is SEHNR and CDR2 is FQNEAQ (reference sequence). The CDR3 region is CASSLGVTGTGGLGYTF. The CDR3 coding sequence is TGTGCCAGCAGCTTAGGGGTCACCGGGACAGGAGGCCTTGGCTACACCTTC.

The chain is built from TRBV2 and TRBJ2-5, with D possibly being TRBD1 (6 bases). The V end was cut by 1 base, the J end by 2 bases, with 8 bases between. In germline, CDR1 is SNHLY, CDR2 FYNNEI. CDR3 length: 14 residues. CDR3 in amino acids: CASSEVGGQETQYF. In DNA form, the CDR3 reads TGTGCCAGCAGTGAAGTAGGGGGTCAAGAGACCCAGTACTTC.

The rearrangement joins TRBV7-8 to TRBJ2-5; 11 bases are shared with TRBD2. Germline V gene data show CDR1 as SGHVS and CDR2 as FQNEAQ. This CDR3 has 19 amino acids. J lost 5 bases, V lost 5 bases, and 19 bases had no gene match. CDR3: CASSPNLAGGRVEGETQYF. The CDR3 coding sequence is TGTGCCAGCAGCCCGAACCTAGCGGGGGGCCGAGTTGAAGGGGAGACCCAGTACTTC.

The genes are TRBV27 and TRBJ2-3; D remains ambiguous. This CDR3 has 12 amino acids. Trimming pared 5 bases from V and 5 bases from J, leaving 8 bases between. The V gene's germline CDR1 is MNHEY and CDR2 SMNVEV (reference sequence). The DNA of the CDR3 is TGTGCCAGCAGTCCCACACAAGATACGCAGTATTTT. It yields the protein CASSPTQDTQYF.

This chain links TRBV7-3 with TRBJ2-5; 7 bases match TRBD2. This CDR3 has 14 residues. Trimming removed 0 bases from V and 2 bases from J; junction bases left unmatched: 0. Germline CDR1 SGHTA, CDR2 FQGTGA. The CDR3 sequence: CASSLTSGQETQYF. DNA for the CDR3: TGTGCCAGCAGCTTAACTAGCGGGCAAGAGACCCAGTACTTC. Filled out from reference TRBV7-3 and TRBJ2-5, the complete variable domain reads GAGVSQTPSNKVTEKGKYVELRCDPISGHTALYWYRQSLGQGPEFLIYFQGTGAADDSGLPNDRFFAVRPEGSVSTLKIQRTERGDSAVYLCASSLTSGQETQYFGPGTRLLVL.

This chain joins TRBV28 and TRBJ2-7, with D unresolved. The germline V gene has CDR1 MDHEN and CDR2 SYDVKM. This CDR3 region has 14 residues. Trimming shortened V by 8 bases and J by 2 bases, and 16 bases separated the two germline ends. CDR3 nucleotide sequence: TGTGCCAGCGGCCAGGAGTCTTTTCCCTACGAGCAGTACTTC. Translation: CASGQESFPYEQYF.

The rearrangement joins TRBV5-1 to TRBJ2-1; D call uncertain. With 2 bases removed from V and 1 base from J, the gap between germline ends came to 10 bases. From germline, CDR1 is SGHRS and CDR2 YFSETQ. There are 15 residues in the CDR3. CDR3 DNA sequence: TGCGCCAGCAGCTTATCGTGGGGATCCTACAATGAGCAGTTCTTC. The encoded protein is CASSLSWGSYNEQFF.

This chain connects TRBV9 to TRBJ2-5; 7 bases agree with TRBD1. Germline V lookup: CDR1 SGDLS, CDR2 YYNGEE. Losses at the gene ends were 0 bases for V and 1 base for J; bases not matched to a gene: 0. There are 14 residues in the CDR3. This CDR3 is CASSVGDSQETQYF. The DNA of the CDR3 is TGTGCCAGCAGCGTAGGGGACAGCCAAGAGACCCAGTACTTC.

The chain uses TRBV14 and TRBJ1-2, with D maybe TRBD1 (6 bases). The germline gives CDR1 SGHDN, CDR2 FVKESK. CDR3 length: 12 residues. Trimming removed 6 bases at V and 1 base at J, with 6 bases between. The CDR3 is CASRQGNYGYTF. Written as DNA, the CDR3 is TGTGCCAGCAGACAGGGTAACTATGGCTACACCTTC.